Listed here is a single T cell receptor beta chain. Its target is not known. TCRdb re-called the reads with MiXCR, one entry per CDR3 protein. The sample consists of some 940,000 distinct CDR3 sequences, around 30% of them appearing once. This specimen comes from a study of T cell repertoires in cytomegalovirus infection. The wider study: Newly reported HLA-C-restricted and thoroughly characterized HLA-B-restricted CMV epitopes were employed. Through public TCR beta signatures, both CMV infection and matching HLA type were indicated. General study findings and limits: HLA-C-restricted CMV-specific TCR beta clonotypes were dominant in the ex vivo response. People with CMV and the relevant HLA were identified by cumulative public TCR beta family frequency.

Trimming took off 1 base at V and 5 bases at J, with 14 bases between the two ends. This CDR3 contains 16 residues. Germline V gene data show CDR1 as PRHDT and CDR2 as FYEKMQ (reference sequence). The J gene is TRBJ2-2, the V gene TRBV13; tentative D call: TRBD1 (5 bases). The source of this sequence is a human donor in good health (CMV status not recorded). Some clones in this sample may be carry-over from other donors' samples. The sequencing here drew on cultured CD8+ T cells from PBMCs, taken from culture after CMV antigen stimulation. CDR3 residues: CASSLVSGLMTGELFF. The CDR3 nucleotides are TGTGCCAGCAGCTTAGTTTCAGGGTTGATGACCGGGGAGCTGTTTTTT.